The source of this T cell receptor beta chain is a study of cytomegalovirus exposure and HLA in healthy donors. Study-level results: Later analysis demonstrated an association between a missense DCLRE1C variant and TCR beta V- and J-gene trimming. Researchers had no immune exposure information except CMV serostatus available.

The CDR3 covers 14 residues. V gave up 3 bases and J gave up 4 bases, with 11 bases separating them. The PCR ran on 60 Vbeta and 13 Jbeta primers. Sequencing was performed with immunoSEQ multiplex PCR; in TCRdb, only in-frame clones are kept and a portion is missing. The sample has roughly 170,000 clones; 80% to 90% are singletons. In regard to this clone: Its specificity is unknown.

This TCR was recovered from a woman aged 18-29 years in good health and CMV-seronegative. The sequenced sample was PBMCs. J is TRBJ2-1 and V is TRBV5-3; D gene ambiguous. TRBV5-3 is sorted into the ORF group, with uncertain function. In DNA form, the CDR3 reads TGTGCCAGAAGCTCCTGCTCTAATTACAATGAGCAGTTCTTC. As protein: CARSSCSNYNEQFF.